One and the same sample provided the 17 T cell receptor beta chains below, sequenced in a study of long-term antiretroviral therapy in people with HIV. Runs used v3.0 of the immunoSEQ assay and were done at survey level. Generated by immunoSEQ multiplex PCR, the TCRdb table keeps only in-frame clones and is missing some. The table shows about 40,000 clones, with around 85% occurring only once. The material was unsorted PBMCs, obtained 3.1 years after starting antiretroviral therapy. These receptors all stem from a woman aged 45-65 years with HIV.

J is TRBJ2-7 and V is TRBV9; D uncertain. This CDR3 region has 14 residues. Trimming took 0 bases from V and 4 from J, leaving 11 bases between them. Germline V gives CDR1 SGDLS, CDR2 YYNGEE. The CDR3 region has the DNA TGTGCCAGCAGCGTAGAGCCAGGTTGGTACGAGCAGTACTTC. This gives the protein CASSVEPGWYEQYF.

V usage is TRBV2 and J usage is TRBJ2-3; 7 bases fit TRBD2. CDR1 and CDR2 from the germline V gene are SNHLY and FYNNEI. V was pared by 4 bases and J by 7 bases, with 11 bases of the junction left unmatched. This CDR3 comprises 15 residues. CDR3 DNA sequence: TGTGCCAGCAGTGCCGGAGTAAGGGAGGGAAATACGCAGTATTTT. Protein sequence: CASSAGVREGNTQYF.

This chain uses TRBV5-8 with TRBJ1-4; weak D call: TRBD1 (5 bases). V was cut by 1 base and J by 7 bases, with 14 bases left in between. The germline V gene encodes CDR1 SGHTS and CDR2 YDEGEE. This CDR3 is built from 15 residues. CDR3 sequence: CASSLKLIGGEKLFF. The DNA of the CDR3 is TGTGCCAGCAGCTTGAAACTAATCGGGGGTGAAAAACTGTTTTTT.

V usage is TRBV25-1 and J usage is TRBJ2-5; 9 bases line up with TRBD1. The CDR3 spans 11 residues. Germline CDR1 and CDR2: MGHDK and SYGVNS. V trimming: 10 bases; J trimming: 12 bases; junction bases outside the gene matches: 9. CDR3 in amino acids: CATTNGQGKYF. The CDR3 coding sequence is TGTGCCACCACGAATGGACAGGGGAAGTACTTC.

V gene TRBV4-3 combines with J gene TRBJ2-3; TRBD1 might be the D (5 bases). Trimming removed 0 bases from V and 0 bases from J, with 19 bases in between. Germline V gene lookup returns CDR1 LGHNA and CDR2 YSLEER. The CDR3 has 19 residues. CDR3 in amino acids: CASSQDGPATGYSTDTQYF. The CDR3 DNA is TGCGCCAGCAGCCAAGATGGACCAGCAACAGGATATAGCACAGATACGCAGTATTTT.

This chain joins TRBV4-1 and TRBJ2-7, with 10 positions matching TRBD2. The CDR3 covers 14 residues. Germline values: CDR1 MGHRA, CDR2 YSYEKL. Losses at the gene ends were 4 bases for V and 2 bases for J; bases not matched to a gene: 2. CDR3 in DNA: TGCGCCAGCAGCCGGACTAGCGGTACCTACGAGCAGTACTTC. Protein sequence: CASSRTSGTYEQYF.

This clone came up a few times. The rearrangement uses TRBV9 and TRBJ2-5; no clear D. The CDR3 covers 13 residues. Between the trimmed V and J ends, which lost 2 bases and 4 bases, there was a span of 9 bases. Germline V gives CDR1 SGDLS, CDR2 YYNGEE. CDR3 sequence (DNA): TGTGCCAGCAGCGTCGGCCCCGTAGAGACCCAGTACTTC. It encodes CASSVGPVETQYF.

The gene calls are TRBV19 and TRBJ1-5; D ambiguous. With 2 bases removed from V and 5 bases from J, the gap between germline ends came to 16 bases. The CDR3 has 16 residues. Germline V gene sequence: CDR1 LNHDA, CDR2 SQIVND (reference sequence). CDR3 in DNA: TGTGCCAGTAGTATAATGGGTGGGGTTGGGGATCAGCCCCAGCATTTT. Protein sequence: CASSIMGGVGDQPQHF.

The chain recombines TRBV29-1 with TRBJ2-1, with 11 bases that match TRBD1. Germline lookup yields CDR1 SQVTM and CDR2 ANQGSEA. CDR3 size: 12 residues. Trimming at V came to 4 bases and at J to 9 bases, leaving 2 bases not matched to a gene. The chain's CDR3 is CSVGGQGGEQFF. DNA for the CDR3: TGCAGCGTTGGGGGACAGGGGGGTGAGCAGTTCTTC.

The chain links TRBV6-6 to TRBJ1-2; the match to TRBD1 covers 7 bases. The V gene end was trimmed by 5 bases and the J gene end by 4 bases; junction bases not matched to a gene: 4. From germline, CDR1 is MNHNY and CDR2 SVGAGI (reference sequence). This CDR3 is built from 13 residues. CDR3 region: CASSDREFYGYTF. Written as DNA, the CDR3 is TGTGCCAGCAGTGACAGGGAATTCTATGGCTACACCTTC.

This chain joins TRBV7-2 and TRBJ1-2, with D maybe TRBD1 (5 bases). The CDR3 has 15 amino acids. The germline gives CDR1 SGHTA, CDR2 FQGNSA. V was trimmed by 1 base and J by 5 bases, leaving 14 bases between them. As DNA, the CDR3 is TGTGCCAGCAGCTTAGTGGGGGGACCTTCTTATGGCTACACCTTC. It is translated as CASSLVGGPSYGYTF.

The CDR3 DNA reads as TGTGCCAGCAGTCCCACCGGAGGGTATGGCTACACCTTC. Translation: CASSPTGGYGYTF. This chain links TRBV2 with TRBJ1-2; D call uncertain. V lost 5 bases to trimming and J lost 5 bases, with 12 bases between them. Germline V gene data show CDR1 as SNHLY and CDR2 as FYNNEI. CDR3 length equals 13 residues.

V usage is TRBV5-1 and J usage is TRBJ2-5, with 7 bases aligning to TRBD2. V was pared by 3 bases and J by 9 bases, with 14 bases of the junction left unmatched. This CDR3 comprises 15 residues. CDR1 is SGHRS and CDR2 is YFSETQ in the germline V gene. The CDR3 DNA reads as TGCGCCAGCAGCTCGTCCCCCAGCGGGGCGGGGGCCCAGTACTTC. Its translation is CASSSSPSGAGAQYF. Complete variable domain (other parts from reference TRBV5-1 and TRBJ2-5): KAGVTQTPRYLIKTRGQQVTLSCSPISGHRSVSWYQQTPGQGLQFLFEYFSETQRNKGNFPGRFSGRQFSNSRSEMNVSTLELGDSALYLCASSSSPSGAGAQYFGPGTRLLVL.

The gene calls are TRBV7-2 and TRBJ2-1, with D unclear. Trimming took 2 bases from V and 9 from J, leaving 11 bases between them. This CDR3 has 13 amino acids. Per the germline V gene, CDR1 is SGHTA and CDR2 is FQGNSA. In DNA form, the CDR3 reads TGTGCCAGCAGCTTAATTGGACCGTTTGAGCAGTTCTTC. It encodes CASSLIGPFEQFF.

This chain connects TRBV6-6 to TRBJ2-3; 7 bases agree with TRBD2. After removal of 5 bases from V and 8 bases from J, the junction contained 7 bases not matched to a gene. The CDR3 is 13 residues long. Germline-derived CDR1 and CDR2 are MNHNY and SVGAGI (reference sequence). CDR3 protein: CASSRPPGGTQYF. The CDR3 region has the DNA TGTGCCAGCAGTCGCCCGCCGGGGGGTACGCAGTATTTT.

The CDR3 spells CASSQERGRPQHF. For the CDR3, the DNA is TGTGCCAGCAGCCAAGAGAGGGGTAGGCCCCAGCATTTT. This chain uses TRBV4-2 with TRBJ1-5; D perhaps matches TRBD1 (5 bases). The CDR3 covers 13 residues. Germline assignment: CDR1 LGHNA and CDR2 YNFKEQ. V lost 0 bases, J lost 9 bases, and 9 bases lay in between.

V usage is TRBV5-1 and J usage is TRBJ2-7, with D unresolved. Germline V gene sequence: CDR1 SGHRS, CDR2 YFSETQ. V shed 4 bases and J shed 1 base, with 9 bases lying between them. The CDR3 is 13 amino acids. In DNA, the CDR3 is TGCGCCAGCAGCCAAGGCAAATCCTACGAGCAGTACTTC. Translated: CASSQGKSYEQYF.